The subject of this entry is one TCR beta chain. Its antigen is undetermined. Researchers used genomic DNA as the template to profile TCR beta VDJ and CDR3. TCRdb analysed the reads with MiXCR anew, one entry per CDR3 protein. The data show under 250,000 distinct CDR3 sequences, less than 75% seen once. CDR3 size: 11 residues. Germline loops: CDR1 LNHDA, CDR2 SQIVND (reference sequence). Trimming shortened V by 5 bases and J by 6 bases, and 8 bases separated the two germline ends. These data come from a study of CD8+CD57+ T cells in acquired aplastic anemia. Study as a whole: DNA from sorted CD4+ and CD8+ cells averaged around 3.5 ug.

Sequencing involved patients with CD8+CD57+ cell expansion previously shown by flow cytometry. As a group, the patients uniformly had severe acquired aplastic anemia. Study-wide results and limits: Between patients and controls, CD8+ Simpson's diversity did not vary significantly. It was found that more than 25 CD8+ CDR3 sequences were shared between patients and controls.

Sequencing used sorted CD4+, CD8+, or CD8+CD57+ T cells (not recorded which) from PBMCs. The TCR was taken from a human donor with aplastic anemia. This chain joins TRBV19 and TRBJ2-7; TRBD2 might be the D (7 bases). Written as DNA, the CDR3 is TGTGCCAGTAGTCGGGGGGCCGAGCAGTACTTC. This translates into CASSRGAEQYF.